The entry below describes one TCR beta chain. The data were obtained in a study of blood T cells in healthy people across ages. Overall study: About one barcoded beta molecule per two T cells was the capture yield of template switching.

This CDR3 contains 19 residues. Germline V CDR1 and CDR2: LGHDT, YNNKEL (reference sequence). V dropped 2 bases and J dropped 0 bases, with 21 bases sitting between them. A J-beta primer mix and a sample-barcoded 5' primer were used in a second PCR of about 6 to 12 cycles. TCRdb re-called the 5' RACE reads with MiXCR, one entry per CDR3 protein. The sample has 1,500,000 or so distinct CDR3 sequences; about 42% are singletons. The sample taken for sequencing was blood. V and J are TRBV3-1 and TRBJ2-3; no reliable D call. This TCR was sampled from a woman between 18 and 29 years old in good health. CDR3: CASSQTDPLAGFSTDTQYF. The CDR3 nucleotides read TGTGCCAGCAGCCAAACCGACCCTTTGGCCGGGTTTAGCACAGATACGCAGTATTTT.